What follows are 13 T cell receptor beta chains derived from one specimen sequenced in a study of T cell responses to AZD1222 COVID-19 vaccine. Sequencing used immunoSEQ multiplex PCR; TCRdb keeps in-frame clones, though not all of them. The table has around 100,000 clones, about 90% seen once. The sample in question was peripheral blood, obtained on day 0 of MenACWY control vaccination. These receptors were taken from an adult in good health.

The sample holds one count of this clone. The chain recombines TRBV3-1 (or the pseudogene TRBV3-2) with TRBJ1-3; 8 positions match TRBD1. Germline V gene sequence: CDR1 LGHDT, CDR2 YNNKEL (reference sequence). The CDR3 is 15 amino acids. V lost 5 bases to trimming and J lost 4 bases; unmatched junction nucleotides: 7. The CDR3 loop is CASSETRDRGNTIYF. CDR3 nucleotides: TGTGCCAGCAGCGAAACCCGGGACAGGGGAAACACCATATATTTT.

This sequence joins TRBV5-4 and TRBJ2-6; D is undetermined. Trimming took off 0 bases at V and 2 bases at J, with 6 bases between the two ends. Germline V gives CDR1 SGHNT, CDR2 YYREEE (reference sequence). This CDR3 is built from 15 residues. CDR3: CASSLEQAGANVLTF. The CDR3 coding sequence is TGTGCCAGCAGCTTGGAGCAGGCTGGGGCCAACGTCCTGACTTTC.

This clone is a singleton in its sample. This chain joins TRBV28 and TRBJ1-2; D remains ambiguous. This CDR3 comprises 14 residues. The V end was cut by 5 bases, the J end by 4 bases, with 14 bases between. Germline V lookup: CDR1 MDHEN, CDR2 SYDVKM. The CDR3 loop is CASSPQAHLYGYTF. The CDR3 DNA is TGTGCCAGCAGTCCCCAAGCACATCTCTATGGCTACACCTTC.

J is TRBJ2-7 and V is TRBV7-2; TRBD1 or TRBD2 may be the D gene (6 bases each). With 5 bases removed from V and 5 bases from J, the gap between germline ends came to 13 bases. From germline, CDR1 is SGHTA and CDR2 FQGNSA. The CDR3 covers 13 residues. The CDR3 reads CASSGRGGNEQYF. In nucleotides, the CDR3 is TGTGCCAGCAGCGGTAGAGGGGGGAACGAGCAGTACTTC. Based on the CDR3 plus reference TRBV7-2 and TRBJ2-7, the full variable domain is GAGVSQSPSNKVTEKGKDVELRCDPISGHTALYWYRQSLGQGLEFLIYFQGNSAPDKSGLPSDRFSAERTGGSVSTLTIQRTQQEDSAVYLCASSGRGGNEQYFGPGTRLTVT.

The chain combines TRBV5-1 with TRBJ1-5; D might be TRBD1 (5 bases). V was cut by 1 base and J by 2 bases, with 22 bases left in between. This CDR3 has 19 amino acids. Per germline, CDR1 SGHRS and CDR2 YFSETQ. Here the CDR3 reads CASSLSVTVAKGRNQPQHF. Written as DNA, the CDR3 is TGCGCCAGCAGCTTGTCGGTTACGGTGGCAAAGGGACGCAATCAGCCCCAGCATTTT.

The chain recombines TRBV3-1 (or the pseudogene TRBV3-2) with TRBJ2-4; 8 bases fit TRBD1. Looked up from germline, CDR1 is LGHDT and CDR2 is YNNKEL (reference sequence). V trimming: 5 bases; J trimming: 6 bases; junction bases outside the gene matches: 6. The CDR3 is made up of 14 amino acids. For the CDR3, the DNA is TGTGCCAGCAGCACAACCGGGACAGGAAACATTCAGTACTTC. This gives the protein CASSTTGTGNIQYF.

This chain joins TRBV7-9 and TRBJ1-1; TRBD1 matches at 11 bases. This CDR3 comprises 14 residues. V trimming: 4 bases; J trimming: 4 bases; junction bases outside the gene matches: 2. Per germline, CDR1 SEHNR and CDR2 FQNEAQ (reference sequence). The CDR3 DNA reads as TGTGCCAGCAGCTCGGGACAGGGGGTCACTGAAGCTTTCTTT. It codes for CASSSGQGVTEAFF. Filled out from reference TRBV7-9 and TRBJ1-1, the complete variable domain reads DTGVSQNPRHKITKRGQNVTFRCDPISEHNRLYWYRQTLGQGPEFLTYFQNEAQLEKSRLLSDRFSAERPKGSFSTLEIQRTEQGDSAMYLCASSSGQGVTEAFFGQGTRLTVV.

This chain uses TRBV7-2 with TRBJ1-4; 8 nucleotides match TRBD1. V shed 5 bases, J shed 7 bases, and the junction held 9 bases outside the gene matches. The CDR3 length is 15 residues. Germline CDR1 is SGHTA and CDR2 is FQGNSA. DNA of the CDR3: TGTGCCAGCAGCCCCGCCGGACAGGGTGGTGAAAAACTGTTTTTT. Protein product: CASSPAGQGGEKLFF.

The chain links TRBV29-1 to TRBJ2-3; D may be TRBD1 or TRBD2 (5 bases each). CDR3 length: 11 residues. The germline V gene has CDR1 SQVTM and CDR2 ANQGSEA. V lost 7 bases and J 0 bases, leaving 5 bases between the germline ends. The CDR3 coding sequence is TGCAGCGGGGACAGCACAGATACGCAGTATTTT. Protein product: CSGDSTDTQYF.

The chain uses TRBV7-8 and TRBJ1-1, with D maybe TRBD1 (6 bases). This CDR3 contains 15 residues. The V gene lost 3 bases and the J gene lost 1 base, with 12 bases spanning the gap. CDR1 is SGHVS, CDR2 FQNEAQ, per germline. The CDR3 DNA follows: TGTGCCAGCAGCTTGGCGGGGGCCGGGAACACTGAAGCTTTCTTT. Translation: CASSLAGAGNTEAFF.

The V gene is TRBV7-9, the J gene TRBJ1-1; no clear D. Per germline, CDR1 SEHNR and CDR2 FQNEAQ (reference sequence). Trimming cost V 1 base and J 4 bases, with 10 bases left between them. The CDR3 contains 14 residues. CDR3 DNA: TGTGCCAGCAGCTTAGATCCAATCTCCACTGAAGCTTTCTTT. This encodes CASSLDPISTEAFF.

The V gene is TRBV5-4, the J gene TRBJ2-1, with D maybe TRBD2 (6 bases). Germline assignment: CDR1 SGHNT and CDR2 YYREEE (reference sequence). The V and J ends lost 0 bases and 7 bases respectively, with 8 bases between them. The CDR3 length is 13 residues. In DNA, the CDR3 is TGTGCCAGCAGCTTGGCACGGGGGAATGAGCAGTTCTTC. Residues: CASSLARGNEQFF.

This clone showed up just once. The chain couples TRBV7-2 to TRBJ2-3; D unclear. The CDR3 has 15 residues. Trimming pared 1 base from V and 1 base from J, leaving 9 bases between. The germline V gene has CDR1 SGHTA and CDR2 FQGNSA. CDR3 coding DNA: TGTGCCAGCAGCTTAGGGGCAGAGGGCACAGATACGCAGTATTTT. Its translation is CASSLGAEGTDTQYF. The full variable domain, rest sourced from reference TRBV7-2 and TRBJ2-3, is GAGVSQSPSNKVTEKGKDVELRCDPISGHTALYWYRQSLGQGLEFLIYFQGNSAPDKSGLPSDRFSAERTGGSVSTLTIQRTQQEDSAVYLCASSLGAEGTDTQYFGPGTRLTVL.